What follows are 26 T cell receptor beta chains derived from one specimen sequenced in a study of naive and memory T cell subsets. An oligonucleotide containing a UMI was ligated to the 3' end of TCR cDNA. Four PCR rounds used nested alpha and beta constant region primers plus the SP2 primer. A single record per CDR3 protein comes from TCRdb applying MiXCR to the UMI-ligation and nested PCR reads. The sample carries over 20,000 distinct CDR3 sequences, 5.2% recorded once. Material for sequencing was blood. The receptors derive from an adult in good health.

About this clonotype: A read error may account for a junction end that differs from germline. The CDR3 region is CTSSQSHPAETQYF. In nucleotides, the CDR3 is TGTACCAGCAGTCAATCCCATCCGGCAGAGACCCAGTACTTC. The chain has TRBV27 and TRBJ2-5, with D unresolved. The length of the CDR3 is 14 residues. Germline loops: CDR1 MNHEY, CDR2 SMNVEV (reference sequence).

By share, this clonotype counts as medium-sized. The CDR3 nucleotides are TGTGCCAGCAGTTCCGGGACAAGGAGCTCCTACGAGCAGTACTTC. Translating gives CASSSGTRSSYEQYF. The rearrangement uses TRBV6-6 and TRBJ2-7, with D perhaps TRBD1 (6 bases). Germline V CDR1 and CDR2: MNHNY, SVGAGI (reference sequence). The CDR3 has 15 amino acids. Trimming pared 4 bases from V and 0 bases from J, leaving 13 bases between.

This clonotype was detected many times. The chain employs TRBV29-1 and TRBJ1-6; 7 nucleotides line up with TRBD1. In germline, CDR1 is SQVTM, CDR2 ANQGSEA. After removal of 7 bases from V and 5 bases from J, the junction contained 5 bases not matched to a gene. CDR3 length equals 13 residues. As DNA, the CDR3 is TGCAGCGCTAGGGACAGCGATAATTCACCCCTCCACTTT. Protein: CSARDSDNSPLHF.

A few counts support this clonotype. The V and J genes are TRBV12-3 or TRBV12-4 and TRBJ1-1; a weak D match, TRBD1 (6 bases). V was shortened by 7 bases and J by 0 bases, with 15 bases between the two germline ends. The length of the CDR3 is 15 residues. Here the CDR3 DNA reads TGTGCCAGCACCTCCGGACAGACCATGAACACTGAAGCTTTCTTT. Protein product: CASTSGQTMNTEAFF.

This clonotype was found many times. V gene TRBV29-1 combines with J gene TRBJ2-1; 8 nucleotides agree with TRBD2. The germline CDR1 and CDR2 sequences are SQVTM and ANQGSEA. This CDR3 has 17 residues. Trimming took 6 bases from V and 0 from J; bases not matched to a gene: 13. For the CDR3, the DNA is TGCAGCGTCGTAGCGGGGCTAGCTTCGGGCTCCTACAATGAGCAGTTCTTC. This translates into CSVVAGLASGSYNEQFF.

This clonotype was seen ten or more times. This sequence joins TRBV11-1 and TRBJ1-1, with D hard to call. Deletions cut 1 base from V and 5 bases from J, with 5 bases between. This CDR3 has 12 amino acids. From germline, CDR1 is SGHAT and CDR2 FQDESV (reference sequence). Here the CDR3 DNA reads TGTGCCAGCAGCTTAGATCGGACTGAAGCTTTCTTT. Its protein product is CASSLDRTEAFF.

This clonotype was counted at least ten times. This chain links TRBV5-1 with TRBJ2-7; either TRBD1 or TRBD2 may fit D (6 bases each). Germline loops: CDR1 SGHRS, CDR2 YFSETQ. Trimming left V 4 bases short and J 2 bases short, with 13 bases between. The CDR3 contains 14 residues. In DNA form, the CDR3 reads TGCGCCAGCAGCCCCCGGGGGCTAACCTACGAGCAGTACTTC. Its protein is CASSPRGLTYEQYF.

This clonotype came up many times. The J gene is TRBJ2-3, the V gene TRBV5-1; D not certain. This CDR3 comprises 13 residues. Germline V CDR1 and CDR2: SGHRS, YFSETQ. V gave up 3 bases and J gave up 1 base, with 6 bases separating them. The CDR3 is CASSSGGTDTQYF. The DNA for the CDR3 is TGCGCCAGCAGCTCTGGTGGCACAGATACGCAGTATTTT.

This chain uses TRBV6-2 or TRBV6-3 with TRBJ2-1; 8 nucleotides align to TRBD2. Germline V lookup: CDR1 MNHEY, CDR2 SVGEGT. CDR3 length: 22 amino acids. V was pared by 6 bases and J by 3 bases, with 28 bases of the junction left unmatched. CDR3 coding DNA: TGTGCCAGCAGCCAACACAGGGAAACTTTACTGGCGGGACTAGTGTTCTACAATGAGCAGTTCTTC. It translates to CASSQHRETLLAGLVFYNEQFF.

This clonotype came up a few times. The chain is built from TRBV19 and TRBJ2-3; maybe TRBD2 (6 bases). This CDR3 has 14 residues. With 6 bases removed from V and 1 base from J, the gap between germline ends came to 11 bases. CDR1 is LNHDA and CDR2 is SQIVND in the germline V gene (reference sequence). CDR3: CASRVRGGTDTQYF. Written as DNA, the CDR3 is TGTGCCAGTAGAGTCCGCGGGGGCACAGATACGCAGTATTTT.

This clonotype came up many times. The chain is built from TRBV29-1 and TRBJ2-3, with D possibly matching TRBD1 (6 bases). The length of the CDR3 is 14 residues. Trimming cost V 3 bases and J 0 bases, with 10 bases left between them. Germline CDR1 reads SQVTM; CDR2 reads ANQGSEA. The CDR3 DNA sequence: TGCAGCGTTGACGGGGACACAAGCACAGATACGCAGTATTTT. Amino acids: CSVDGDTSTDTQYF.

This clonotype was recorded at least ten times. The V gene is TRBV29-1, the J gene TRBJ2-2; 9 bases map to TRBD1. After removal of 7 bases from V and 2 bases from J, the junction contained 8 bases not matched to a gene. CDR1 and CDR2 (germline): SQVTM, ANQGSEA. The CDR3 sequence is 15 residues long. CDR3 DNA sequence: TGCAGCGCTAGTGGGGGACAGGGAAACACCGGGGAGCTGTTTTTT. It translates to CSASGGQGNTGELFF.

This clonotype has ten or more counts. This chain joins TRBV5-1 and TRBJ2-3, with TRBD2 as a possible D gene (6 bases). The CDR3 consists of 17 residues. Germline values: CDR1 SGHRS, CDR2 YFSETQ. The V and J ends lost 4 bases and 0 bases respectively, with 18 bases between them. In nucleotides, the CDR3 is TGCGCCAGCAGCCCACTCGCCCGGGGGTCTAGCACAGATACGCAGTATTTT. Translation: CASSPLARGSSTDTQYF. The whole variable domain, filled in from reference TRBV5-1 and TRBJ2-3, reads KAGVTQTPRYLIKTRGQQVTLSCSPISGHRSVSWYQQTPGQGLQFLFEYFSETQRNKGNFPGRFSGRQFSNSRSEMNVSTLELGDSALYLCASSPLARGSSTDTQYFGPGTRLTVL.

This clonotype has ten or more counts. This chain uses TRBV20-1 with TRBJ2-7; TRBD1 matches at 7 bases. Germline trimming cut 6 bases from V and 2 bases from J; bases unmatched to any gene: 4. This CDR3 has 12 amino acids. CDR1 DFQATT and CDR2 SNEGSKA come from the germline V gene (reference sequence). The CDR3 spells CSARQGPYEQYF. The CDR3 nucleotides are TGCAGTGCCAGACAGGGTCCCTACGAGCAGTACTTC.

This clonotype was recorded a few times. A much larger clone differs by one base, so this may be a read error. This chain joins TRBV20-1 and TRBJ1-2; a possible D gene is TRBD1 (5 bases). The germline CDR1 and CDR2 sequences are DFQATT and SNEGSKA (reference sequence). The CDR3 extends over 12 amino acids. As DNA, the CDR3 is TGCAGTGGGGGGGAAGGGGCCTATGGCGACACCTTC. Amino acid sequence: CSGGEGAYGDTF.

This clonotype was recorded many times. This chain links TRBV20-1 with TRBJ2-1; D unclear. CDR1 is DFQATT, CDR2 SNEGSKA, per germline (reference sequence). The CDR3 loop spans 15 amino acids. V was trimmed by 3 bases and J by 10 bases, leaving 22 bases between them. The CDR3 DNA sequence: TGCAGTGCTAGGGATAGAAGCGACCAGATCCTCGAGCAGTTCTTC. It translates to CSARDRSDQILEQFF.

This clonotype was seen many times. V and J are TRBV29-1 and TRBJ2-1, with D perhaps TRBD2 (5 bases). The CDR3 has 12 residues. The germline V gene encodes CDR1 SQVTM and CDR2 ANQGSEA. The V end lost 5 bases, the J end lost 6 bases, and 11 bases lay between the germline ends. CDR3 coding DNA: TGCAGCGTTCGAGACTATGGCAATGAGCAGTTCTTC. This gives the protein CSVRDYGNEQFF.

This clonotype was found a few times. The rearrangement joins TRBV28 to TRBJ2-1, with TRBD1 identical over 9 bases. The CDR3 length is 17 residues. J gave up 4 bases and V 6 bases, and 13 bases lay outside the gene matches. Germline V CDR1 and CDR2: MDHEN, SYDVKM. The CDR3 bases are TGTGCCAGCAGCAAACCCAACAGGGGGCCCAGGTACAATGAGCAGTTCTTC. Protein product: CASSKPNRGPRYNEQFF.

This clonotype was counted at least ten times. The chain recombines TRBV20-1 with TRBJ1-1, with 7 bases fitting TRBD1. The CDR3 sequence is 15 residues long. Per germline, CDR1 DFQATT and CDR2 SNEGSKA (reference sequence). Trimming removed 3 bases from V and 0 bases from J; junction bases left unmatched: 7. Here the CDR3 reads CSARPRQGVNTEAFF. The CDR3 DNA sequence: TGCAGTGCTAGGCCTAGACAGGGCGTGAACACTGAAGCTTTCTTT.

This clonotype was observed at least ten times. The chain uses TRBV7-3 and TRBJ2-1; 8 nucleotides match TRBD2. This CDR3 is 16 amino acids long. CDR1 SGHTA and CDR2 FQGTGA come from the germline V gene. The V gene end was trimmed by 0 bases and the J gene end by 6 bases; junction bases not matched to a gene: 7. CDR3: CASSLTGREVSNEQFF. The CDR3 DNA reads as TGTGCCAGCAGCTTAACGGGGCGGGAGGTTAGCAATGAGCAGTTCTTC.

This clonotype was seen many times. V and J are TRBV19 and TRBJ2-1, with D maybe TRBD1 (5 bases). Looked up from germline, CDR1 is LNHDA and CDR2 is SQIVND (reference sequence). V was shortened by 6 bases and J by 4 bases, with 16 bases between the two germline ends. The CDR3 is 15 amino acids. The CDR3 sequence: CASSPPGYGYNEQFF. In DNA, the CDR3 is TGTGCCAGTAGCCCTCCAGGGTACGGGTACAATGAGCAGTTCTTC.

This clonotype was counted a few times. J is TRBJ1-1 and V is TRBV30; D is undetermined. Germline loops: CDR1 GTSNPN, CDR2 SVGIG (reference sequence). The CDR3 covers 15 residues. The V and J ends lost 1 base and 1 base respectively, with 13 bases between them. The DNA for the CDR3 is TGTGCCTGGAGTGCCTTCTTGGCACCGAACACTGAAGCTTTCTTT. Translating it yields CAWSAFLAPNTEAFF.

In its sample, this clonotype was seen many times. Here the CDR3 reads CASSPEGSYNEQFF. The CDR3 DNA reads TGTGCCAGTTCCCCTGAGGGTTCCTACAATGAGCAGTTCTTC. The V and J genes are TRBV5-4 and TRBJ2-1; D perhaps matches TRBD2 (5 bases). V dropped 8 bases and J dropped 1 base, with 13 bases sitting between them. CDR1 and CDR2 (germline): SGHNT, YYREEE (reference sequence). CDR3 size: 14 residues.

About this clonotype: A much larger clone lies one base from this, so it may be a read error. The chain couples TRBV2 to TRBJ1-6, with D unresolved. The CDR3 runs to 16 residues. Germline CDR1 reads SNHLY; CDR2 reads FYNNEI. CDR3 region: CASSEPRTLGNSPPHF. Here the CDR3 DNA reads TGTGCCAGCAGTGAACCAAGGACCCTCGGAAATTCACCCCCCCACTTT.

This clonotype showed up many times. The chain is built from TRBV5-5 and TRBJ1-2; D is uncertain. The length of the CDR3 is 13 residues. Germline V gene data show CDR1 as SGHKS and CDR2 as YYEKEE (reference sequence). V lost 4 bases, J lost 6 bases, and 13 bases lay in between. The CDR3 sequence is CASSRGSMDGYTF. The DNA for the CDR3 is TGTGCCAGCAGCCGAGGGAGTATGGATGGCTACACCTTC. Based on the CDR3 plus reference TRBV5-5 and TRBJ1-2, the full variable domain is DAGVTQSPTHLIKTRGQQVTLRCSPISGHKSVSWYQQVLGQGPQFIFQYYEKEERGRGNFPDRFSARQFPNYSSELNVNALLLGDSALYLCASSRGSMDGYTFGSGTRLTVV.

This clonotype was picked up many times. V usage is TRBV6-1 and J usage is TRBJ1-5, with TRBD1 matching over 7 bases. Germline values: CDR1 MNHNS, CDR2 SASEGT. The CDR3 has 12 amino acids. The V gene end was trimmed by 7 bases and the J gene end by 4 bases; junction bases not matched to a gene: 1. The CDR3 DNA follows: TGTGCCAGCACAGGGGGTAATCAGCCCCAGCATTTT. Translating gives CASTGGNQPQHF.